This T cell receptor (beta chain) is drawn from a study of CD8 T cells in cerebrospinal fluid in Alzheimer's disease. Study information: Clonal expansion of CSF T cells was measured with plate-based and droplet-based single-cell sequencing. Findings and limits, study-wide: Healthy subjects less often had a clone of at least 3% than Alzheimer's patients.

Following a re-call of the 10x single-cell sequencing reads, TCRdb has one entry per CDR3 protein and lacks DNA. The sample has just over 350 distinct CDR3 sequences. CDR3 length equals 16 residues. CDR1 and CDR2 from the germline V gene are SGHDN and FVKESK. This clonotype is classed as large by frequency. Its specificity is not known. This clonotype was obtained from a human donor with mild cognitive impairment. Source material: cerebrospinal fluid. V usage is TRBV14 and J usage is TRBJ2-1; TCRdb outputs TRBD1, but without DNA this stays unchecked. CDR3 amino acids: CASSPFLQGTGNEQFF.